The 21 T cell receptor beta chains given below trace back to one sample, sequenced in a study of control samples from healthy donors and cancer patients. Assay: immunoSEQ multiplex PCR; the TCRdb copy retains only in-frame clones and omits some. This sample has approximately 88,000 clones, with roughly 90% found just once. The material sequenced was blood. Receptor source: a woman aged 25 to 39 in good health.

The gene calls are TRBV6-5 and TRBJ1-3; TRBD1 might be the D (6 bases). Germline values: CDR1 MNHEY, CDR2 SVGAGI. CDR3 size: 15 residues. The V end was cut by 6 bases, the J end by 0 bases, with 12 bases between. The CDR3 sequence is CASRLGQISGNTIYF. CDR3 coding DNA: TGTGCCAGCAGACTCGGACAGATCTCTGGAAACACCATATATTTT.

The chain is built from TRBV9 and TRBJ2-1, with D possibly being TRBD2 (6 bases). This CDR3 is built from 18 residues. Trimming stripped 2 bases from V and 2 bases from J, with 20 bases between. Germline V gives CDR1 SGDLS, CDR2 YYNGEE. DNA of the CDR3: TGTGCCAGCAGCGTGGGGGAGGTGTGGGGCAGAACCTACAATGAGCAGTTCTTC. This gives the protein CASSVGEVWGRTYNEQFF.

The CDR3, as DNA: TGTGCCAGCAGCAGGCATCCCGGGACTAGCGGGGTTGGCACAGATACGCAGTATTTT. It encodes CASSRHPGTSGVGTDTQYF. The chain recombines TRBV21-1 with TRBJ2-3; the table names TRBD2, a call not compared with the DNA. TRBV21-1 is reported as a pseudogene. The CDR3 extends over 19 amino acids.

V and J are TRBV11-2 and TRBJ2-5; maybe TRBD2 (7 bases). Trimming shortened V by 6 bases and J by 7 bases, and 18 bases separated the two germline ends. There are 14 residues in the CDR3. Per the germline V gene, CDR1 is SGHAT and CDR2 is FQNNGV. Here the CDR3 reads CASSTGGGVGTQYF. Here the CDR3 DNA reads TGTGCCAGCAGTACTGGAGGGGGGGTGGGGACCCAGTACTTC. The full variable domain, rest sourced from reference TRBV11-2 and TRBJ2-5, is EAGVAQSPRYKIIEKRQSVAFWCNPISGHATLYWYQQILGQGPKLLIQFQNNGVVDDSQLPKDRFSAERLKGVDSTLKIQPAKLEDSAVYLCASSTGGGVGTQYFGPGTRLLVL.

The gene calls are TRBV6-6 and TRBJ2-1; 8 bases are a match to TRBD2. Per the germline V gene, CDR1 is MNHNY and CDR2 is SVGAGI (reference sequence). The CDR3 runs 11 residues. With 4 bases clipped from V and 12 bases from J, the junction kept 2 bases outside the gene matches. The CDR3 DNA reads as TGTGCCAGCAGTTCCGGGACTAGGCAGTTCTTC. Translating it yields CASSSGTRQFF.

The chain is built from TRBV5-1 and TRBJ2-4, with 8 bases aligning to TRBD2. Per the germline V gene, CDR1 is SGHRS and CDR2 is YFSETQ. The CDR3 has 14 residues. J lost 3 bases, V lost 4 bases, and 3 bases had no gene match. The CDR3 sequence: CASSPSGSKNIQYF. DNA of the CDR3: TGCGCCAGCAGCCCAAGCGGGAGCAAAAACATTCAGTACTTC.

V and J are TRBV18 and TRBJ1-1, with D hard to call. V gave up 4 bases and J gave up 2 bases, with 11 bases separating them. Germline V lookup: CDR1 KGHSH, CDR2 LQKENI. This CDR3 is built from 14 residues. The CDR3 DNA follows: TGTGCCAGCTCACAATTCGAGGGAAACACTGAAGCTTTCTTT. Protein product: CASSQFEGNTEAFF. Filled out from reference TRBV18 and TRBJ1-1, the complete variable domain reads NAGVMQNPRHLVRRRGQEARLRCSPMKGHSHVYWYRQLPEEGLKFMVYLQKENIIDESGMPKERFSAEFPKEGPSILRIQQVVRGDSAAYFCASSQFEGNTEAFFGQGTRLTVV.

The chain combines TRBV19 with TRBJ2-7, with 8 bases aligning to TRBD2. V shed 8 bases and J 5 bases; nucleotides not matched to a gene: 11. This CDR3 comprises 14 residues. Germline values: CDR1 LNHDA, CDR2 SQIVND (reference sequence). The DNA of the CDR3 is TGTGCCAGTCAGAGCGGGGGTGGTCCCCACGAGCAGTACTTC. Translated, it gives CASQSGGGPHEQYF.

This clone was observed once. The chain joins TRBV30 to TRBJ1-5; D ambiguous. CDR1 and CDR2 from the germline V gene are GTSNPN and SVGIG (reference sequence). The V gene lost 2 bases and the J gene lost 4 bases, with 12 bases spanning the gap. The CDR3 sequence is 14 residues long. CDR3: CAWSMNTGNQPQHF. The CDR3 DNA reads TGTGCCTGGAGTATGAACACGGGGAATCAGCCCCAGCATTTT.

CDR3 sequence (DNA): TGTGCCAGCAGTGAAAGTTTGGTAGGGGGCACTGAAGCTTTCTTT. This gives the protein CASSESLVGGTEAFF. V gene TRBV6-1 combines with J gene TRBJ1-1, with TRBD1 as a possible D gene (6 bases). The CDR3 has 15 amino acids. Germline CDR1 reads MNHNS; CDR2 reads SASEGT. Trimming removed 2 bases from V and 4 bases from J, with 14 bases in between.

J is TRBJ1-3 and V is TRBV27; D is perhaps TRBD1 (5 bases). This CDR3 is built from 17 residues. CDR1 MNHEY and CDR2 SMNVEV come from the germline V gene (reference sequence). The germline V and J ends were trimmed by 7 bases and 0 bases, with 19 bases remaining between them. The CDR3: CASKGLGDYGSGNTIYF. The CDR3, as DNA: TGTGCCAGCAAGGGTTTAGGGGACTACGGCTCTGGAAACACCATATATTTT.

The CDR3 nucleotides read TGTGCCAGCAGCCCAAGCGGGACCCCAGGAGATACGCAGTATTTT. This translates into CASSPSGTPGDTQYF. This chain uses TRBV7-8 with TRBJ2-3, with TRBD2 identical over 7 bases. In germline, CDR1 is SGHVS, CDR2 FQNEAQ. The CDR3 is made up of 15 amino acids. After removal of 5 bases from V and 5 bases from J, the junction contained 10 bases not matched to a gene.

The chain uses TRBV25-1 and TRBJ1-4, with a tentative D call TRBD1 (5 bases). The CDR3 length is 11 residues. The germline V and J ends were trimmed by 3 bases and 10 bases, with 6 bases remaining between them. Germline CDR1 reads MGHDK; CDR2 reads SYGVNS. CDR3 sequence reads: CASSEQGKLFF. DNA for the CDR3: TGTGCCAGCAGTGAGCAGGGAAAACTGTTTTTT.

The V and J genes are TRBV30 and TRBJ1-1, with D possibly matching TRBD1 (6 bases). Germline V CDR1 and CDR2: GTSNPN, SVGIG (reference sequence). Trimming took off 5 bases at V and 0 bases at J, with 13 bases between the two ends. CDR3 length: 14 residues. Here the CDR3 DNA reads TGTGCCTGGGCCCGGGGACAATTGAACACTGAAGCTTTCTTT. Protein product: CAWARGQLNTEAFF.

Only one count was recorded for this clone. The chain couples TRBV27 to TRBJ1-4; possibly TRBD1 for D (5 bases). The germline V gene has CDR1 MNHEY and CDR2 SMNVEV (reference sequence). The CDR3 has 15 amino acids. V was pared by 0 bases and J by 6 bases, with 11 bases between. Here the CDR3 DNA reads TGTGCCAGCAGTTTATCCAAGGGGCCTTATGAAAAACTGTTTTTT. Protein sequence: CASSLSKGPYEKLFF.

This chain joins TRBV18 and TRBJ2-7, with D unclear. The CDR3 runs 13 residues. V was clipped by 2 bases and J by 3 bases, with 8 bases between them. Germline V lookup: CDR1 KGHSH, CDR2 LQKENI. Written as DNA, the CDR3 is TGTGCCAGCTCACCAGCGTCGGGCTACGAGCAGTACTTC. As protein: CASSPASGYEQYF.

The chain joins TRBV30 to TRBJ1-5; D gene ambiguous. V lost 3 bases to trimming and J lost 2 bases, with 5 bases between them. The CDR3 runs to 12 residues. Germline CDR1 and CDR2: GTSNPN and SVGIG (reference sequence). CDR3 residues: CAWRLGNQPQHF. The CDR3 DNA sequence: TGTGCCTGGAGGTTGGGCAATCAGCCCCAGCATTTT.

The gene calls are TRBV5-5 and TRBJ1-5, with D possibly matching TRBD1 (5 bases). From germline, CDR1 is SGHKS and CDR2 YYEKEE (reference sequence). Between the trimmed V and J ends, which lost 2 bases and 6 bases, there was a span of 18 bases. The CDR3 runs to 16 residues. In DNA form, the CDR3 reads TGTGCCAGCAGCTTCCAGGGAGCGGCCCGCCGTCAGCCCCAGCATTTT. Protein product: CASSFQGAARRQPQHF.

The chain combines TRBV5-1 with TRBJ1-2; tentative D call: TRBD1 (5 bases). With 2 bases removed from V and 3 bases from J, the gap between germline ends came to 14 bases. This CDR3 contains 15 residues. CDR1 and CDR2 from the germline V gene are SGHRS and YFSETQ. The DNA for the CDR3 is TGCGCCAGCAGCTTAGGGGACGGGGCGGACTATGGCTACACCTTC. Protein: CASSLGDGADYGYTF.

The gene calls are TRBV7-9 and TRBJ2-1; D might be TRBD1 or TRBD2, each matching 5 bases. This CDR3 is 15 amino acids long. V was trimmed by 5 bases and J by 6 bases, leaving 17 bases between them. Per the germline V gene, CDR1 is SEHNR and CDR2 is FQNEAQ (reference sequence). In DNA, the CDR3 is TGTGCCAGCAGCACCCGACTAACAGGAATCAATGAGCAGTTCTTC. Encoded protein: CASSTRLTGINEQFF.

The chain links TRBV19 to TRBJ1-1; D is unresolved. Per the germline V gene, CDR1 is LNHDA and CDR2 is SQIVND (reference sequence). The V end was cut by 5 bases, the J end by 1 base, with 5 bases between. This CDR3 has 12 residues. The CDR3 loop is CASSFQNTEAFF. CDR3 bases: TGTGCCAGTAGTTTTCAGAACACTGAAGCTTTCTTT.